The 23 T cell receptor beta chains below come from one sample, sequenced in a study of Graves' ophthalmopathy and Graves' hyperthyroidism. For repertoire sequencing, the TCR beta CDR3 regions were amplified from RNA transcripts. An opening RT-PCR round employed HTBI primers and preceded a second-round multiplex PCR. MiXCR, run by TCRdb on the multiplex PCR reads, gives a single entry per CDR3 protein. The sample yields around 1.1 million distinct CDR3 sequences, about 38% seen once. The source material was peripheral blood or thyroid tissue (not recorded which). These receptors were obtained from an adult man with Graves' hyperthyroidism.

To note about this clonotype: A much larger clone differs from this one at a single base, so this may be a read error. The CDR3 loop reads CASGQGDRGYGNTEAFF. The CDR3 DNA is TGCGCCAGCGGCCAAGGGGACAGGGGTTACGGGAACACTGAAGCTTTCTTT. The rearrangement links TRBV4-3 to TRBJ1-1; 10 nucleotides agree with TRBD1. The CDR3 is 17 amino acids. Looked up from germline, CDR1 is LGHNA and CDR2 is YSLEER.

This rearrangement joins TRBV29-1 to TRBJ1-2; TRBD1 agrees at 10 bases. CDR3 size: 14 residues. Germline-derived CDR1 and CDR2 are SQVTM and ANQGSEA. Trimming took 4 bases from V and 4 from J; bases not matched to a gene: 6. Written as DNA, the CDR3 is TGCAGCGTTGTGGGACAGGGGAGGGGCTATGGCTACACCTTC. Its protein product is CSVVGQGRGYGYTF.

With respect to this clonotype: A much larger clone lies a single base off, so this may be a read error. This sequence joins TRBV7-9 and TRBJ2-7, with D perhaps given as TRBD1 or TRBD2 (6 bases each). This CDR3 contains 13 residues. CDR1 is SEHNR, CDR2 FQNEAQ, per germline (reference sequence). Trimming took 3 bases from V and 8 from J, leaving 14 bases between them. In DNA form, the CDR3 reads TGTGCCAGCAGCTTGCACAGGGCGGGAAAGCAGTACTTC. Translating gives CASSLHRAGKQYF.

The table lists this clonotype with a count of one. The V and J genes are TRBV6-6 and TRBJ1-1; a weak D match, TRBD1 (6 bases). The CDR3 spans 15 residues. V dropped 2 bases and J dropped 1 base, with 11 bases sitting between them. Germline V gives CDR1 MNHNY, CDR2 SVGAGI (reference sequence). In DNA, the CDR3 is TGTGCCAGCAGTTACCGCGGGGGGCAGAACACTGAAGCTTTCTTT. It is translated as CASSYRGGQNTEAFF.

The chain links TRBV12-3 or TRBV12-4 to TRBJ1-4; 8 nucleotides agree with TRBD1. Trimming removed 5 bases from V and 13 bases from J; junction bases left unmatched: 6. The CDR3 loop spans 12 amino acids. DNA for the CDR3: TGTGCCAGCAGTCCCCGGACAGGGTTACTGTTTTTT. This gives the protein CASSPRTGLLFF.

The genes are TRBV5-1 and TRBJ2-5; D is tentatively TRBD1 or TRBD2 (5 bases each). The V gene's germline CDR1 is SGHRS and CDR2 YFSETQ. The CDR3 has 14 amino acids. Trimming removed 5 bases from V and 1 base from J, with 12 bases in between. The CDR3 loop reads CASRSGTIQETQYF. The CDR3 DNA sequence: TGCGCCAGCAGATCCGGGACCATCCAAGAGACCCAGTACTTC.

With respect to this clonotype: A single base separates this from a much larger clone, so it may be a read error. The CDR3 does not end in the conserved phenylalanine or tryptophan, so this is likely a read error. V and J are TRBV29-1 and TRBJ2-3; D remains ambiguous. This CDR3 is built from 12 residues. The V gene's germline CDR1 is SQVTM and CDR2 ANQGSEA. Trimming left V 3 bases short and J 1 base short, with 5 bases between. DNA of the CDR3: TGCAGCGTTGAGGCCGGCACAGATACGCAGTATTTA. Translated, it gives CSVEAGTDTQYL.

This chain connects TRBV9 to TRBJ1-2; TRBD1 aligns across 9 bases. Unmatched junction bases numbered 9, after V lost 0 bases and J lost 6 bases. Germline V gene data show CDR1 as SGDLS and CDR2 as YYNGEE. The CDR3 has 16 amino acids. The CDR3 DNA reads as TGTGCCAGCAGCGTAGAGACAGGGGACAGGGCTGATGGCTACACCTTC. Translating it yields CASSVETGDRADGYTF.

Of note for this clonotype: A much larger clone lies a single base off, so this may be a read error. The chain links TRBV20-1 to TRBJ2-7; D is ambiguous. The CDR3 contains 14 residues. Germline CDR1 DFQATT, CDR2 SNEGSKA (reference sequence). The CDR3 sequence: CSAKTAQSSYEQCF. The CDR3 nucleotides read TGCAGTGCAAAGACCGCACAGAGCTCCTACGAGCAGTGCTTC.

The chain links TRBV20-1 to TRBJ2-7; perhaps TRBD1 as D (5 bases). Per the germline V gene, CDR1 is DFQATT and CDR2 is SNEGSKA (reference sequence). V lost 3 bases and J 1 base, leaving 22 bases between the germline ends. The CDR3 has 17 residues. The CDR3 reads CSASAQVPPFFSYEQYF. The CDR3 region has the DNA TGCAGTGCTAGTGCACAGGTTCCCCCTTTTTTTTCCTACGAGCAGTACTTC.

The chain couples TRBV7-7 to TRBJ1-4; possibly TRBD1 for D (6 bases). The CDR3 has 15 residues. Trimming cost V 5 bases and J 6 bases, with 16 bases left between them. Germline CDR1 is SSHAT and CDR2 is FNYEAQ (reference sequence). CDR3 sequence reads: CASSHSGGADEKLFF. CDR3 nucleotides: TGTGCCAGCAGCCATAGCGGGGGGGCGGATGAAAAACTGTTTTTT.

The chain couples TRBV10-3 to TRBJ1-1; 9 nucleotides align to TRBD1. Germline V gene lookup returns CDR1 ENHRY and CDR2 SYGVKD. The CDR3 contains 14 residues. V shed 10 bases and J 7 bases; nucleotides not matched to a gene: 13. CDR3 sequence: CASREQGTGSEAFF. For the CDR3, the DNA is TGTGCCAGCAGAGAGCAGGGGACAGGGAGTGAAGCTTTCTTT.

At least ten counts were recorded for this clonotype. This rearrangement joins TRBV9 to TRBJ2-5; D gene uncertain. Trimming shortened V by 0 bases and J by 0 bases, and 6 bases separated the two germline ends. This CDR3 is 14 amino acids long. CDR1 and CDR2 (germline): SGDLS, YYNGEE. The CDR3 is CASSVGTDQETQYF. Here the CDR3 DNA reads TGTGCCAGCAGCGTAGGTACGGACCAAGAGACCCAGTACTTC.

Note on this clonotype: With a much larger clone just one base away, this may be a read error. The rearrangement links TRBV10-3 to TRBJ2-7; no firm D call. This CDR3 comprises 13 residues. V dropped 3 bases and J dropped 4 bases, with 10 bases sitting between them. Germline lookup yields CDR1 ENHRY and CDR2 SYGVKD. CDR3 sequence: CAISEVPVYEQYF. The CDR3 nucleotides read TGTGCCATCAGTGAAGTACCGGTATACGAGCAGTACTTC.

This clonotype was seen a few times. One end of the junction does not line up with germline, which may come from a read error. This chain links TRBV10-3 with TRBJ1-1; D unresolved. This CDR3 region has 14 residues. From germline, CDR1 is ENHRY and CDR2 SYGVKD. The CDR3: CASSYFPGSPAAFF. CDR3 nucleotide sequence: TGTGCCAGCAGTTACTTCCCTGGCTCCCCGGCGGCTTTCTTT.

Comment on this clonotype: The CDR3 ends on some other residue instead of the conserved phenylalanine or tryptophan, so this is likely a read error. Because the CDR3's place on the DNA is in doubt, the DNA is left out and the CDR3 is given as listed by TCRdb. This chain connects TRBV29-1 to TRBJ1-3; no check of the table's D call, TRBD1, against the DNA was made. The CDR3 has 12 amino acids, counting both end residues. The germline V gene has CDR1 SQVTM and CDR2 ANQGSEA. CDR3 sequence: CSVFNRFGTGNT.

Ten or more counts support this clonotype. V and J are TRBV7-9 and TRBJ1-2; D remains unclear. The CDR3 is 14 residues long. The V gene lost 5 bases and the J gene lost 4 bases, with 14 bases spanning the gap. CDR1 and CDR2 (germline): SEHNR, FQNEAQ (reference sequence). CDR3 sequence reads: CASSRPSWPYGYTF. The CDR3 DNA reads as TGTGCCAGCAGCCGACCGTCGTGGCCCTATGGCTACACCTTC.

This chain links TRBV30 with TRBJ1-1; D is possibly TRBD1 (5 bases). V dropped 0 bases and J dropped 1 base, with 6 bases sitting between them. The CDR3 runs 13 residues. Germline-derived CDR1 and CDR2 are GTSNPN and SVGIG (reference sequence). The CDR3 here is CAWSVQANTEAFF. The DNA of the CDR3 is TGTGCCTGGAGTGTACAGGCGAACACTGAAGCTTTCTTT.

This clonotype has ten or more counts. The V and J genes are TRBV5-6 and TRBJ1-5; no clear D. CDR1 SGHDT and CDR2 YYEEEE come from the germline V gene. With 2 bases removed from V and 4 bases from J, the gap between germline ends came to 10 bases. The CDR3 length is 14 residues. CDR3 nucleotides: TGTGCCAGCAGCTTCGGCCGGGATAATCAGCCCCAGCATTTT. Its translation is CASSFGRDNQPQHF.

This clonotype was found many times. The chain links TRBV6-6 to TRBJ2-2; possible D gene TRBD1, 5 bases. With 6 bases removed from V and 6 bases from J, the gap between germline ends came to 8 bases. CDR3 length: 12 amino acids. Per germline, CDR1 MNHNY and CDR2 SVGAGI (reference sequence). The DNA of the CDR3 is TGTGCCAGCAGGTCAGGGTCCGGGGAGCTGTTTTTT. Its translation: CASRSGSGELFF.

This clonotype showed up many times. The chain links TRBV19 to TRBJ2-2; 7 positions match TRBD1. Germline CDR1 reads LNHDA; CDR2 reads SQIVND (reference sequence). The CDR3 length is 17 residues. The V gene end was trimmed by 3 bases and the J gene end by 2 bases; junction bases not matched to a gene: 9. CDR3: CASSINRDRGNTGELFF. For the CDR3, the DNA is TGTGCCAGTAGTATTAACCGGGACAGAGGAAACACCGGGGAGCTGTTTTTT. Filled out from reference TRBV19 and TRBJ2-2, the complete variable domain reads DGGITQSPKYLFRKEGQNVTLSCEQNLNHDAMYWYRQDPGQGLRLIYYSQIVNDFQKGDIAEGYSVSREKKESFPLTVTSAQKNPTAFYLCASSINRDRGNTGELFFGEGSRLTVL.

The chain uses TRBV7-8 and TRBJ2-7; TRBD2 is a possible D gene (5 bases). Germline lookup yields CDR1 SGHVS and CDR2 FQNEAQ. The CDR3 spans 14 residues. Trimming took 1 base from V and 9 from J, leaving 16 bases between them. The CDR3 loop reads CASSLGGQTDTQYF. CDR3 nucleotide sequence: TGTGCCAGCAGCTTAGGAGGGCAAACAGATACGCAGTACTTC.

This clonotype was seen once. The chain joins TRBV10-3 to TRBJ1-5, with D uncertain. Germline CDR1 is ENHRY and CDR2 is SYGVKD. V was clipped by 3 bases and J by 3 bases, with 9 bases between them. The CDR3 has 14 amino acids. CDR3 sequence reads: CAISDGRDNQPQHF. CDR3 coding DNA: TGTGCCATCAGTGATGGGAGAGACAATCAGCCCCAGCATTTT.